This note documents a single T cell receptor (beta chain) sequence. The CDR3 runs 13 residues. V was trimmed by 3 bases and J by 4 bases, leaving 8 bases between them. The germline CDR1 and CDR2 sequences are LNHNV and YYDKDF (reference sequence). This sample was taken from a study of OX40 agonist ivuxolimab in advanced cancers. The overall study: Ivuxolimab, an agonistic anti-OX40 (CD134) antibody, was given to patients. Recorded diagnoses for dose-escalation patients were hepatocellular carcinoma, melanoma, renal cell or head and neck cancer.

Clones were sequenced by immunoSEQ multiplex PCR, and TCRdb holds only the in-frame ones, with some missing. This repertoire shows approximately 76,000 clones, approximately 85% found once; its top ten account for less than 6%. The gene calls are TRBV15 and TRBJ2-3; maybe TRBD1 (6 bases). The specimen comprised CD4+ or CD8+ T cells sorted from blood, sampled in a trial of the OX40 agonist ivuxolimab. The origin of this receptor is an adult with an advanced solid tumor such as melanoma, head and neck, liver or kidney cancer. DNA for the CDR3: TGTGCCACCAGCAGGGACAGTTCAGATACGCAGTATTTT. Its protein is CATSRDSSDTQYF.